Reported below is one T cell receptor beta chain. As yet, its antigen is unknown. These data are taken from a study of blood T cells in healthy people across ages. Sample-barcoded 5' priming and a J-beta primer mix drove a second PCR of roughly 7 to 11 cycles. Using its own MiXCR run on the 5' RACE reads, TCRdb lists one record per CDR3 protein. The sample holds more than 900,000 distinct CDR3 sequences, approximately 32% seen once. Germline V gives CDR1 ENHRY, CDR2 SYGVKD. V was trimmed by 2 bases and J by 7 bases, leaving 15 bases between them. The CDR3 has 15 amino acids. The study's findings and limits: Unknown CMV status may confound age-related changes in expanded clones.

This sample also appeared in a second study, on T cells of mothers and their children. That publication notes: The overlap seen between related mothers and children slightly exceeded that of unrelated pairs, though not significantly.

The specimen was blood. This TCR derives from a woman aged 40 to 50 in good health. The V and J genes are TRBV10-3 and TRBJ2-4; D call uncertain. CDR3 sequence (DNA): TGTGCCATCAGTGAGAGAGGACGGTTTCAGAACATTCAGTACTTC. As protein: CAISERGRFQNIQYF.